This TCR beta chain came from a study of cytomegalovirus exposure and HLA in healthy donors. Whole-study findings and limits: TCR beta V- and J-gene trimming was later associated with a missense DCLRE1C variant.

The PCR contained 60 Vbeta and 13 Jbeta primers. Clones were read by immunoSEQ multiplex PCR, and TCRdb kept only the in-frame ones, dropping some. This sample has under 150,000 clones, with about 76% found just once. For this clone: Its antigen is undetermined.

This CDR3 contains 14 residues. The junction had 7 bases not matched to a gene; V was cut back by 4 bases and J by 6 bases. Germline-derived CDR1 and CDR2 are SGDLS and YYNGEE. Specimen: PBMCs. The rearrangement uses TRBV9 and TRBJ2-3, with 8 positions matching TRBD2. This clonotype originated in a woman in her thirties or forties in good health and CMV-seronegative. The CDR3 DNA reads TGTGCCAGCAGCCCAGAAGCGGGGGCGGATACGCAGTATTTT. Amino acids: CASSPEAGADTQYF.